The entry that follows covers one TCR beta chain sequence. The antigen is not known. This sample stems from a study of cytomegalovirus exposure and HLA in healthy donors. This CDR3 contains 13 residues. Germline V lookup: CDR1 MGHRA, CDR2 YSYEKL. The V and J ends lost 4 bases and 4 bases respectively, with 8 bases between them. Study results and caveats: Presence/absence analyses treated sequencing depth as roughly uniform across donors. It was in a later analysis that TCR association rates were seen to vary by HLA locus, highest for DRB1 and lowest for HLA-C. Published work reported that the classifier diagnosed cytomegalovirus status with high specificity and sensitivity. Being productive about 87% or about 30% of the time was typical of most TCR beta V segments in an earlier analysis.

The PCR had 60 Vbeta and 13 Jbeta primers. Assay: immunoSEQ multiplex PCR; the TCRdb copy retains only in-frame clones and omits some. The sample shows roughly 180,000 clones, just under 80% of them seen only once. The TCR was taken from a young woman in good health and CMV-seropositive. The genes are TRBV4-1 and TRBJ1-5; D remains ambiguous. The source material was PBMCs. The CDR3 reads CASSLFVNQPQHF. The CDR3 region has the DNA TGCGCCAGCAGCCTTTTCGTTAATCAGCCCCAGCATTTT.